The present TCR beta chain was sequenced within a study of glioma-infiltrating T cells. Study as a whole: Glioma patients had dexamethasone for six or fewer days before surgery. Regarding the study as a whole: CDR3 overlap between tissue and blood was very small.

Using RNA template, CDR3s of TCR alpha and beta were amplified with iRepertoire arm-PCR. In TCRdb, the multiplex PCR reads were re-called with MiXCR into one record per CDR3 protein. The sample consists of fewer than 500,000 distinct CDR3 sequences, more than 35% of them appearing once. This clonotype has only a few counts. No antigen is known for it. The V end was cut by 1 base, the J end by 7 bases, with 11 bases between. Germline CDR1 MGHRA, CDR2 YSYEKL. CDR3 length equals 14 residues. V gene TRBV4-1 combines with J gene TRBJ2-1; no definite D call. This sequence was found in a human donor with low-grade glioma or glioblastoma, undergoing nonglioma brain surgery, or in good health (not recorded which). Sequencing was done on a sample of glioma tissue, nonneoplastic brain tissue, or PBMCs (not recorded which). The CDR3: CASSQVLSENEQFF. CDR3 nucleotides: TGCGCCAGCAGCCAAGTTTTGAGTGAAAATGAGCAGTTCTTC.